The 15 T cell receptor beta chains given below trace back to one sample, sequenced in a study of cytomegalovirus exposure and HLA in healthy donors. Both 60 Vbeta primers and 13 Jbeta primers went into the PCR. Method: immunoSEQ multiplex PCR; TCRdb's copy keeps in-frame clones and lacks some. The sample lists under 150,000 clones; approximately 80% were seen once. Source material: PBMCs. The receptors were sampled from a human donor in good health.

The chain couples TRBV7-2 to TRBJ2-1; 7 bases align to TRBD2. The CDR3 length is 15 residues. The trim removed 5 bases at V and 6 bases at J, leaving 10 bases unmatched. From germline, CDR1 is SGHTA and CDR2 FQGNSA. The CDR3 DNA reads TGTGCCAGCAGCGCCTTTGGGGGGGAGTTCAATGAGCAGTTCTTC. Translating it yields CASSAFGGEFNEQFF.

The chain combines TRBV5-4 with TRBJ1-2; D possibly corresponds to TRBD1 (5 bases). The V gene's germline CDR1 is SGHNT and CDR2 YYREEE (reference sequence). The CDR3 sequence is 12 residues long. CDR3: CRTGLKENGYTF. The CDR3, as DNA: TGTCGTACAGGACTAAAGGAAAATGGCTACACCTTC. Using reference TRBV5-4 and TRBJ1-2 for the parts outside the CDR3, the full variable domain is ETGVTQSPTHLIKTRGQQVTLRCSSQSGHNTVSWYQQALGQGPQFIFQYYREEENGRGNFPPRFSGLQFPNYSSELNVNALELDDSALYLCRTGLKENGYTFGSGTRLTVV.

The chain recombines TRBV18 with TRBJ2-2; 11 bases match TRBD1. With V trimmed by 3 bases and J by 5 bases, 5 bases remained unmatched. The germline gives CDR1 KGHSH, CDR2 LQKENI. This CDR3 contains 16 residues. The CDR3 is CASSPFGQGATGELFF. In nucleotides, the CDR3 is TGTGCCAGCTCACCGTTCGGACAGGGGGCTACCGGGGAGCTGTTTTTT.

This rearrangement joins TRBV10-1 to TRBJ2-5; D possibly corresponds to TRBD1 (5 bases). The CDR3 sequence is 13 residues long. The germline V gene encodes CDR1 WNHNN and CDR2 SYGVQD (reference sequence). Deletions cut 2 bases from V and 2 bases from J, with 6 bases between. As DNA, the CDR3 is TGCGCCAGCAGTGAGGACAGACAAGAGACCCAGTACTTC. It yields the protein CASSEDRQETQYF.

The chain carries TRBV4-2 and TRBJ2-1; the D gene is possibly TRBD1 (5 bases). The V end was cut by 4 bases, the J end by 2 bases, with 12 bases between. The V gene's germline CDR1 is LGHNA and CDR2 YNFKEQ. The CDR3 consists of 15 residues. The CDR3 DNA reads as TGTGCCAGCAGCCCGGACAAAGCTCCCTACAATGAGCAGTTCTTC. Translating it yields CASSPDKAPYNEQFF.

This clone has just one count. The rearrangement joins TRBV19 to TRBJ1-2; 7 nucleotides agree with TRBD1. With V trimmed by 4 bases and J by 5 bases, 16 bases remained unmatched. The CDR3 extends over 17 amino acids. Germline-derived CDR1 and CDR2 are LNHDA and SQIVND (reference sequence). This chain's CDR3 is CASSSFPDRLLGYGYTF. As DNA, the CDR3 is TGTGCCAGTAGTAGTTTTCCGGACAGGCTACTCGGTTATGGCTACACCTTC.

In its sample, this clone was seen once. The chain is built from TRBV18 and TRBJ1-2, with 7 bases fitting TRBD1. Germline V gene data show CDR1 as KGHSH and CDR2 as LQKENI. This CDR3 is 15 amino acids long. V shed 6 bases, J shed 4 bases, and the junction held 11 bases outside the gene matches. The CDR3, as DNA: TGTGCCAGCTCTCCCGACAGGGACGAATCCTATGGCTACACCTTC. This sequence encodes CASSPDRDESYGYTF. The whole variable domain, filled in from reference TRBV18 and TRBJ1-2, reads NAGVMQNPRHLVRRRGQEARLRCSPMKGHSHVYWYRQLPEEGLKFMVYLQKENIIDESGMPKERFSAEFPKEGPSILRIQQVVRGDSAAYFCASSPDRDESYGYTFGSGTRLTVV.

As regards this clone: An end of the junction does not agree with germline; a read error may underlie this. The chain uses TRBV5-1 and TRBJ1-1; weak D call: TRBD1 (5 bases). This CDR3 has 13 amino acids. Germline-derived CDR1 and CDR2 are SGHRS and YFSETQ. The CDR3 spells CASSPGSDTEAFF. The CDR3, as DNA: TGTGCCAGCAGCCCAGGGTCAGACACTGAAGCTTTCTTT.

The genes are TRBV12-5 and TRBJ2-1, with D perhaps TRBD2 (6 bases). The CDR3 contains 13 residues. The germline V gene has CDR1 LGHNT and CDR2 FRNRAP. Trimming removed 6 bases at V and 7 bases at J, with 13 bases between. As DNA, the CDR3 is TGTGCTAGTGGGACCGGACTAAGTAATGAGCAGTTCTTC. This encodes CASGTGLSNEQFF. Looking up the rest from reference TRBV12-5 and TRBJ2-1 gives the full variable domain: DARVTQTPRHKVTEMGQEVTMRCQPILGHNTVFWYRQTMMQGLELLAYFRNRAPLDDSGMPKDRFSAEMPDATLATLKIQPSEPRDSAVYFCASGTGLSNEQFFGPGTRLTVL.

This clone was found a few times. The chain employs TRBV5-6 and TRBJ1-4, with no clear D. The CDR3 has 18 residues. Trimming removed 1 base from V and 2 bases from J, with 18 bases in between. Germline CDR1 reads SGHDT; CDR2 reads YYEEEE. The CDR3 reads CASSLTVQPLSTNEKLFF. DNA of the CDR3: TGTGCCAGCAGCTTGACAGTCCAGCCGCTCTCGACTAATGAAAAACTGTTTTTT.

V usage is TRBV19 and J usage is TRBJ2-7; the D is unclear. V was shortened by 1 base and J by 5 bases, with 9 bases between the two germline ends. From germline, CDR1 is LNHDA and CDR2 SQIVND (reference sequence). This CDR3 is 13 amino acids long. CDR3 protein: CASSIGASNEQYF. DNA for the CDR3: TGTGCCAGTAGTATAGGAGCCTCTAACGAGCAGTACTTC. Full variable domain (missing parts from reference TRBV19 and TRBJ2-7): DGGITQSPKYLFRKEGQNVTLSCEQNLNHDAMYWYRQDPGQGLRLIYYSQIVNDFQKGDIAEGYSVSREKKESFPLTVTSAQKNPTAFYLCASSIGASNEQYFGPGTRLTVT.

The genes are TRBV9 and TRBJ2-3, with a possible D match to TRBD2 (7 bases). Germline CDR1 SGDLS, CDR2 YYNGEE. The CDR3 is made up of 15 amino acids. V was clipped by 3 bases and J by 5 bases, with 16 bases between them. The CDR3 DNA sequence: TGTGCCAGCAGCGGAGGCGGGGGCCAACTAGATACGCAGTATTTT. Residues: CASSGGGGQLDTQYF.

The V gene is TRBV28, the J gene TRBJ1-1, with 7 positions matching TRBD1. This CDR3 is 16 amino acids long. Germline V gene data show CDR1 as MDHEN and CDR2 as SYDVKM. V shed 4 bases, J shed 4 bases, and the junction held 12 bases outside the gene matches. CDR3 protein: CASSWTGALLGTEAFF. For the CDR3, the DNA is TGTGCCAGCAGTTGGACAGGAGCATTACTCGGCACTGAAGCTTTCTTT. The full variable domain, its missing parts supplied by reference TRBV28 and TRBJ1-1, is DVKVTQSSRYLVKRTGEKVFLECVQDMDHENMFWYRQDPGLGLRLIYFSYDVKMKEKGDIPEGYSVSREKKERFSLILESASTNQTSMYLCASSWTGALLGTEAFFGQGTRLTVV.

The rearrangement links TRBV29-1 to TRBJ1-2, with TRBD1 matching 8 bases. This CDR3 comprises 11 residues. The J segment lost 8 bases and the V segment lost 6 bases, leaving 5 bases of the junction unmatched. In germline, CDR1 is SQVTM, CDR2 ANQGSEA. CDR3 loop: CSVQGAEGYTF. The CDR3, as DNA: TGCAGCGTGCAGGGGGCTGAAGGCTACACCTTC.

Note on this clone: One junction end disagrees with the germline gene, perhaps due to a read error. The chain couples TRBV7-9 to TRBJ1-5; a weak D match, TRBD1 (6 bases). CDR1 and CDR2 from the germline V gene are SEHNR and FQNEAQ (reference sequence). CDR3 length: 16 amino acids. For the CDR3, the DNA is TGTTCCAGCAGCTTGGGACACCTCGACTGGGATCAGCCCCAGCATTTT. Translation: CSSSLGHLDWDQPQHF.